The 13 T cell receptor beta chains below come from one sample, sequenced in a study of shared clonotypes between healthy human individuals. The data were produced by immunoSEQ multiplex PCR, yet TCRdb's version contains in-frame clones alone and is incomplete. The sample has roughly 1 million clones, under 80% seen once. Sequenced material: memory CD4+ T cells sorted from blood. Subset of the sample: CD45RA-negative fraction. Receptor source: a man aged 18 to 29 in good health.

In regard to this clone: Other DNA sequences in this sample translate to the same CDR3. The CDR3 region is CASSPSTSGGSYEQYF. The CDR3 region has the DNA TGTGCCAGCAGTCCCTCGACTAGCGGGGGATCCTACGAGCAGTACTTC. The chain carries TRBV28 and TRBJ2-7; 12 positions agree with TRBD2. The CDR3 runs 16 residues. Losses at the gene ends were 5 bases for V and 1 base for J; bases not matched to a gene: 6. CDR1 and CDR2 from the germline V gene are MDHEN and SYDVKM.

The chain recombines TRBV7-9 with TRBJ1-4; D gene uncertain. The CDR3 is 17 amino acids. Looked up from germline, CDR1 is SEHNR and CDR2 is FQNEAQ (reference sequence). Trimming left V 3 bases short and J 3 bases short, with 17 bases between. CDR3 in DNA: TGTGCCAGCAGCTTTAGCCCCTCCGGGTCTTCTAATGAAAAACTGTTTTTT. Translation gives CASSFSPSGSSNEKLFF.

The genes are TRBV4-1 and TRBJ2-6; TRBD1 matches 9 bases. The V gene end was trimmed by 6 bases and the J gene end by 4 bases; junction bases not matched to a gene: 13. The CDR3 totals 18 residues. Germline V gives CDR1 MGHRA, CDR2 YSYEKL. The CDR3 nucleotides read TGCGCCAGCAGTCTCATGGGACAGGGCCTCTCCGGGGCCAACGTCCTGACTTTC. This codes for CASSLMGQGLSGANVLTF.

This clone was counted a single time. The V gene is TRBV2, the J gene TRBJ2-3, with 10 bases aligning to TRBD2. The CDR3 covers 15 residues. V lost 5 bases to trimming and J lost 2 bases; unmatched junction nucleotides: 4. Germline-derived CDR1 and CDR2 are SNHLY and FYNNEI. CDR3 residues: CASSRTSGYTDTQYF. The CDR3 bases are TGTGCCAGCAGTAGGACTAGCGGATACACAGATACGCAGTATTTT.

This clone was detected only a few times. The rearrangement uses TRBV5-1 and TRBJ2-3, with 13 nucleotides matching TRBD2. The CDR3 sequence is 16 residues long. V lost 4 bases to trimming and J lost 2 bases; unmatched junction nucleotides: 4. Germline CDR1 SGHRS, CDR2 YFSETQ. The CDR3 loop reads CASSEGTSGVTDTQYF. DNA for the CDR3: TGCGCCAGCAGCGAAGGGACTAGCGGGGTCACAGATACGCAGTATTTT.

Only one count was recorded for this clone. The gene calls are TRBV10-3 and TRBJ2-7; weak D call: TRBD2 (5 bases). V was pared by 0 bases and J by 4 bases, with 10 bases between. Germline V gene lookup returns CDR1 ENHRY and CDR2 SYGVKD. The CDR3 sequence is 14 residues long. The CDR3 region is CAISESRTSYEQYF. The DNA for the CDR3 is TGTGCCATCAGTGAGTCACGGACTTCATACGAGCAGTACTTC.

As regards this clone: Other DNA sequences of this sample code for an identical CDR3. V is TRBV7-2 and J is TRBJ1-1; D not certain. Germline V gene sequence: CDR1 SGHTA, CDR2 FQGNSA. This CDR3 has 14 amino acids. Trimming cost V 1 base and J 0 bases, with 6 bases left between them. CDR3: CASSLGQMNTEAFF. CDR3 bases: TGTGCCAGCAGCTTAGGCCAGATGAACACTGAAGCTTTCTTT.

This chain connects TRBV2 to TRBJ1-5, with 8 nucleotides matching TRBD1. Germline V gene sequence: CDR1 SNHLY, CDR2 FYNNEI. J gave up 3 bases and V 6 bases, and 7 bases lay outside the gene matches. This CDR3 has 15 amino acids. In nucleotides, the CDR3 is TGTGCCAGCAGCCAGGACAGGGCCCTCAATCAGCCCCAGCATTTT. This sequence encodes CASSQDRALNQPQHF.

This clone was detected a few times. The V and J genes are TRBV10-1 and TRBJ2-3; D might be TRBD2 (6 bases). V dropped 6 bases and J dropped 1 base, with 11 bases sitting between them. Looked up from germline, CDR1 is WNHNN and CDR2 is SYGVQD (reference sequence). The CDR3 totals 14 residues. The CDR3 loop is CASSPGGGTDTQYF. In nucleotides, the CDR3 is TGCGCCAGCAGCCCCGGGGGAGGCACAGATACGCAGTATTTT.

The chain combines TRBV28 with TRBJ1-2; TRBD1 is a possible D gene (6 bases). V dropped 6 bases and J dropped 4 bases, with 15 bases sitting between them. Germline V CDR1 and CDR2: MDHEN, SYDVKM. The CDR3 runs 14 residues. The CDR3 sequence: CASRGGAGSYGYTF. CDR3 nucleotide sequence: TGTGCCAGCAGAGGGGGGGCAGGGAGCTATGGCTACACCTTC.

The chain is built from TRBV6-5 and TRBJ2-1; 8 nucleotides match TRBD2. With 8 bases clipped from V and 7 bases from J, the junction kept 13 bases outside the gene matches. Germline CDR1 and CDR2: MNHEY and SVGAGI. The CDR3 extends over 15 amino acids. Here the CDR3 reads CASVVAGGTPNEQFF. CDR3 DNA: TGTGCCAGCGTAGTCGCGGGGGGTACACCGAATGAGCAGTTCTTC.

This clone occurred a few times. CDR3 sequence (DNA): TGTGCCAGCAGCGCGAAGGGCACCGGGGAGCTGTTTTTT. Translation: CASSAKGTGELFF. This chain links TRBV11-3 with TRBJ2-2; D call uncertain. Trimming shortened V by 5 bases and J by 4 bases, and 8 bases separated the two germline ends. The CDR3 length is 13 residues. CDR1 and CDR2 (germline): SGHNT, YENEEA.

Only a few counts were recorded for this clone. The chain carries TRBV27 and TRBJ1-1; unclear D gene. Germline V gives CDR1 MNHEY, CDR2 SMNVEV (reference sequence). This CDR3 comprises 15 residues. Trimming removed 3 bases from V and 0 bases from J, with 11 bases in between. As DNA, the CDR3 is TGTGCCAGCAGTTTGCGTGGATACATGAACACTGAAGCTTTCTTT. The encoded protein is CASSLRGYMNTEAFF.